These 8 T cell receptor beta chains were all obtained from the same sample, sequenced in a study of shared clonotypes between healthy human individuals (dated by TCRdb to 2020 to 2021). The receptor library was made with the immunoSEQ multiplex PCR assay. TCRdb's version of the immuneACCESS table is confined to in-frame rearrangements and falls short of the full clone set. An unresolved V gene accounts for under half of the shortfall where checked; the remainder is of unknown origin. Counted in this sample were approximately 350,000 clones; just over 95% of them appeared once. The ten largest clones capture 0.32% of the sample. The sequenced sample was memory CD8+ T cells sorted from blood. What this sample's cell subset or site label stands for: CD45RO+ cells pooled with CCR7-negative TemRA cells. These receptors all come from a man aged 25-45 years in good health.

This rearrangement joins TRBV10-3 to TRBJ1-3, with unresolved D. The V end was cut by 4 bases, the J end by 0 bases, with 13 bases between. Germline CDR1 ENHRY, CDR2 SYGVKD. The CDR3 contains 16 residues. The DNA of the CDR3 is TGTGCCATCAGTGCCATTTATTACAGCTCTGGAAACACCATATATTTT. Amino acid sequence: CAISAIYYSSGNTIYF.

The gene calls are TRBV9 and TRBJ2-3; TRBD2 might be the D (5 bases). Germline CDR1 SGDLS, CDR2 YYNGEE. V lost 1 base and J 2 bases, leaving 8 bases between the germline ends. The CDR3 has 14 residues. The CDR3 spells CASSVLAFTDTQYF. CDR3 nucleotide sequence: TGTGCCAGCAGCGTACTAGCTTTCACAGATACGCAGTATTTT.

The count of this clone is one. V usage is TRBV19 and J usage is TRBJ1-1; D call uncertain. This CDR3 is built from 11 residues. Germline V CDR1 and CDR2: LNHDA, SQIVND (reference sequence). V lost 8 bases to trimming and J lost 11 bases, with 15 bases between them. The CDR3 DNA is TGTGCCAGTTCTTTAGCGGGCCGGGCTTTCTTT. Residues: CASSLAGRAFF. Together with reference TRBV19 and TRBJ1-1, the CDR3 gives the full variable domain: DGGITQSPKYLFRKEGQNVTLSCEQNLNHDAMYWYRQDPGQGLRLIYYSQIVNDFQKGDIAEGYSVSREKKESFPLTVTSAQKNPTAFYLCASSLAGRAFFGQGTRLTVV.

The count of this clone is one. The chain has TRBV6-1 and TRBJ1-3; D is unresolved. Germline loops: CDR1 MNHNS, CDR2 SASEGT. This CDR3 has 14 amino acids. The V and J ends lost 1 base and 4 bases respectively, with 8 bases between them. CDR3 bases: TGTGCCAGCAGTGAAGGCAGAACCGGAAACACCATATATTTT. As protein: CASSEGRTGNTIYF.

This clone appeared a single time. The genes are TRBV19 and TRBJ2-1; D possibly corresponds to TRBD2 (6 bases). This CDR3 contains 15 residues. The germline V gene encodes CDR1 LNHDA and CDR2 SQIVND (reference sequence). V lost 5 bases to trimming and J lost 5 bases, with 16 bases between them. In DNA form, the CDR3 reads TGTGCCAGTAGTTCTAGGGGACTTAGAAACAATGAGCAGTTCTTC. The encoded protein is CASSSRGLRNNEQFF.

The chain recombines TRBV5-8 with TRBJ2-5, with 7 bases identical to TRBD2. Germline loops: CDR1 SGHTS, CDR2 YDEGEE. V lost 2 bases and J lost 5; bases outside the gene matches: 6. The CDR3 covers 14 residues. The CDR3 reads CASSLLREGETQYF. In DNA, the CDR3 is TGTGCCAGCAGCTTATTAAGGGAGGGGGAGACCCAGTACTTC.

CDR3 sequence: CASSLSGQGVSPLHF. Written as DNA, the CDR3 is TGCGCCAGCAGCTTGTCGGGACAGGGGGTTTCACCCCTCCACTTT. V usage is TRBV5-1 and J usage is TRBJ1-6; 11 bases map to TRBD1. Unmatched junction bases numbered 3, after V lost 1 base and J lost 9 bases. The V gene's germline CDR1 is SGHRS and CDR2 YFSETQ. This CDR3 spans 15 amino acids.

The V and J genes are TRBV2 and TRBJ1-2, with D perhaps matching TRBD1 (5 bases). The CDR3 runs 14 residues. V dropped 4 bases and J dropped 0 bases, with 9 bases sitting between them. Germline V gene sequence: CDR1 SNHLY, CDR2 FYNNEI. The CDR3: CASSAGPANYGYTF. Written as DNA, the CDR3 is TGTGCCAGCAGTGCGGGGCCAGCTAACTATGGCTACACCTTC.